These 30 T cell receptor beta chains were all obtained from the same sample, sequenced in a study of monozygotic twins with inflammatory bowel disease. Each CDR3 protein gets one entry in TCRdb, which reprocessed the 5' RACE reads and gives no DNA. The sample table sets out roughly 200,000 distinct CDR3 sequences. The sample was blood. The receptors derive from a human donor with ulcerative colitis or Crohn's disease, or a healthy co-twin of an affected twin (not recorded which).

The V gene is TRBV18, the J gene TRBJ2-7. Germline V gives CDR1 KGHSH, CDR2 LQKENI. This CDR3 comprises 13 residues. The CDR3 region is CASSPSLDYEQYF. The full variable domain, its missing parts supplied by reference TRBV18 and TRBJ2-7, is NAGVMQNPRHLVRRRGQEARLRCSPMKGHSHVYWYRQLPEEGLKFMVYLQKENIIDESGMPKERFSAEFPKEGPSILRIQQVVRGDSAAYFCASSPSLDYEQYFGPGTRLTVT.

The CDR3 region is CASSYQGTDTQYF. The J gene is TRBJ2-3, the V gene TRBV6-2 or TRBV6-3; TCRdb returns TRBD1, unconfirmable since there is no DNA. The CDR3 runs to 13 residues. Germline-derived CDR1 and CDR2 are MNHEY and SVGEGT.

The chain's CDR3 is CSAGPTPSEKLFF. The gene calls are TRBV20-1 and TRBJ1-4. The CDR3 loop spans 13 amino acids. The germline V gene encodes CDR1 DFQATT and CDR2 SNEGSKA (reference sequence).

The rearrangement joins TRBV12-3 or TRBV12-4 to TRBJ1-2. The CDR3 is 13 amino acids. This chain's CDR3 is CASRLGRSGSYTF.

The chain uses TRBV5-1 and TRBJ2-7; TCRdb's assignment of TRBD1 cannot be checked, as there is no DNA. Germline V CDR1 and CDR2: SGHRS, YFSETQ. The CDR3 runs 14 residues. CDR3: CASSFYTGSYEQYF.

This rearrangement joins TRBV3-1 to TRBJ1-1; absent DNA, TCRdb's TRBD1 call cannot be checked. From germline, CDR1 is LGHDT and CDR2 YNNKEL (reference sequence). The CDR3 covers 15 residues. The CDR3 reads CASSLGTGSGTEAFF.

The chain is built from TRBV20-1 and TRBJ2-7. The CDR3 has 12 residues. Germline V CDR1 and CDR2: DFQATT, SNEGSKA (reference sequence). The CDR3 sequence: CSAAKDLYEQYF.

The chain carries TRBV9 and TRBJ1-1; TCRdb outputs TRBD1, but without DNA this stays unchecked. The CDR3 contains 14 residues. In germline, CDR1 is SGDLS, CDR2 YYNGEE. The CDR3 loop reads CASSLGQGGTEAFF.

The chain has TRBV18 and TRBJ1-3. CDR3 length equals 14 residues. The V gene's germline CDR1 is KGHSH and CDR2 LQKENI. The chain's CDR3 is CASSPNSSGNTIYF.

The chain uses TRBV3-1 and TRBJ2-1; the D call from TCRdb, TRBD1, cannot be confirmed without DNA. CDR1 LGHDT and CDR2 YNNKEL come from the germline V gene (reference sequence). The CDR3 covers 15 residues. CDR3 residues: CASSQGSQSDNEQFF.

The CDR3 protein is CSARTSTDTQYF. The chain carries TRBV20-1 and TRBJ2-3. The CDR3 is 12 amino acids. The V gene's germline CDR1 is DFQATT and CDR2 SNEGSKA (reference sequence).

The chain combines TRBV7-2 with TRBJ2-2; TCRdb gives TRBD1 as the D gene, but with no DNA this cannot be confirmed. Germline V gene sequence: CDR1 SGHTA, CDR2 FQGNSA. The CDR3 sequence is 16 residues long. The CDR3 region is CASSLFPGGNTGELFF. The full variable domain, with the rest looked up from reference TRBV7-2 and TRBJ2-2, is GAGVSQSPSNKVTEKGKDVELRCDPISGHTALYWYRQSLGQGLEFLIYFQGNSAPDKSGLPSDRFSAERTGGSVSTLTIQRTQQEDSAVYLCASSLFPGGNTGELFFGEGSRLTVL.

The V call is TRBV10-3, the J call TRBJ2-5; with no DNA, the TCRdb D assignment of TRBD1 cannot be verified. The CDR3 length is 14 residues. Germline loops: CDR1 ENHRY, CDR2 SYGVKD. Here the CDR3 reads CAISSGAVQETQYF.

The rearrangement links TRBV6-1 to TRBJ1-2. Germline-derived CDR1 and CDR2 are MNHNS and SASEGT. The CDR3 has 14 residues. The CDR3 here is CASNSPGGNYGYTF.

This rearrangement joins TRBV10-3 to TRBJ1-5; TCRdb returns TRBD1, unconfirmable since there is no DNA. The CDR3 runs 14 residues. Germline CDR1 ENHRY, CDR2 SYGVKD. CDR3 protein: CAISGQKYNQPQHF.

V and J are TRBV20-1 and TRBJ1-1; the TCRdb D gene call, TRBD1, has no DNA to confirm it. This CDR3 has 15 residues. CDR1 is DFQATT and CDR2 is SNEGSKA in the germline V gene (reference sequence). CDR3: CSARPRDRLITEAFF.

V usage is TRBV7-8 and J usage is TRBJ1-1; TCRdb designates TRBD1, a call that cannot be tested without DNA. This CDR3 is built from 13 residues. Germline V gene lookup returns CDR1 SGHVS and CDR2 FQNEAQ. This chain's CDR3 is CASSKDRGTEAFF. Looking up the rest from reference TRBV7-8 and TRBJ1-1 gives the full variable domain: GAGVSQSPRYKVAKRGQDVALRCDPISGHVSLFWYQQALGQGPEFLTYFQNEAQLDKSGLPSDRFFAERPEGSVSTLKIQRTQQEDSAVYLCASSKDRGTEAFFGQGTRLTVV.

J is TRBJ2-5 and V is TRBV7-2. The CDR3 contains 13 residues. Germline V gene data show CDR1 as SGHTA and CDR2 as FQGNSA. The CDR3 spells CASSLQVQETQYF. The whole variable domain, filled in from reference TRBV7-2 and TRBJ2-5, reads GAGVSQSPSNKVTEKGKDVELRCDPISGHTALYWYRQSLGQGLEFLIYFQGNSAPDKSGLPSDRFSAERTGGSVSTLTIQRTQQEDSAVYLCASSLQVQETQYFGPGTRLLVL.

This chain links TRBV5-1 with TRBJ2-3. Germline V gene data show CDR1 as SGHRS and CDR2 as YFSETQ. This CDR3 is 13 amino acids long. The CDR3 spells CASSLAPTDTQYF.

V gene TRBV15 combines with J gene TRBJ2-5; TCRdb indicates TRBD1, and absent DNA this call remains unverified. CDR3 size: 17 residues. The V gene's germline CDR1 is LNHNV and CDR2 YYDKDF (reference sequence). CDR3 protein: CATSRPINRDPRETQYF.

This chain joins TRBV5-1 and TRBJ2-5. CDR3 length equals 15 residues. Germline V gene data show CDR1 as SGHRS and CDR2 as YFSETQ. The CDR3 loop reads CASSLAVTYEETQYF. The full variable domain, its missing parts supplied by reference TRBV5-1 and TRBJ2-5, is KAGVTQTPRYLIKTRGQQVTLSCSPISGHRSVSWYQQTPGQGLQFLFEYFSETQRNKGNFPGRFSGRQFSNSRSEMNVSTLELGDSALYLCASSLAVTYEETQYFGPGTRLLVL.

V gene TRBV5-6 combines with J gene TRBJ1-6. CDR3 length: 13 amino acids. In germline, CDR1 is SGHDT, CDR2 YYEEEE. Here the CDR3 reads CASSVGNNSPLHF.

Here the CDR3 reads CASRDGAGPLQETQYF. The chain uses TRBV5-1 and TRBJ2-5; with no DNA, the TCRdb D assignment of TRBD2 cannot be verified. This CDR3 is built from 16 residues. The germline CDR1 and CDR2 sequences are SGHRS and YFSETQ.

The chain has TRBV7-9 and TRBJ2-1. The CDR3 contains 12 residues. CDR1 and CDR2 from the germline V gene are SEHNR and FQNEAQ (reference sequence). CDR3 loop: CASSFWSSEQFF.

The gene calls are TRBV4-2 and TRBJ1-2; TCRdb's assignment of TRBD1 cannot be checked, as there is no DNA. Looked up from germline, CDR1 is LGHNA and CDR2 is YNFKEQ. CDR3 size: 15 residues. The CDR3 spells CASSQDRARDYGYTF.

This chain links TRBV7-2 with TRBJ1-5; TCRdb gives TRBD1 as the D gene, but with no DNA this cannot be confirmed. CDR3 size: 15 residues. CDR1 is SGHTA, CDR2 FQGNSA, per germline. CDR3 amino acids: CASSSQGRSNQPQHF.

The J gene is TRBJ1-2, the V gene TRBV19; TCRdb calls TRBD1, which cannot be checked without DNA. CDR1 and CDR2 from the germline V gene are LNHDA and SQIVND (reference sequence). This CDR3 comprises 13 residues. The CDR3 spells CASSIRDIYGYTF.

The chain recombines TRBV5-1 with TRBJ2-1; with no DNA, the TCRdb D assignment of TRBD1 cannot be verified. Germline V gene lookup returns CDR1 SGHRS and CDR2 YFSETQ. The CDR3 is 15 amino acids. The CDR3 here is CASSARDRGYNEQFF.

V is TRBV24-1 and J is TRBJ2-7; TCRdb's D call, TRBD1, is unchecked because there is no DNA. The CDR3 has 15 residues. CDR1 is KGHDR and CDR2 is SFDVKD in the germline V gene. The CDR3 sequence is CATSEDGQGVHEQYF.

The rearrangement links TRBV27 to TRBJ2-7. The CDR3 totals 14 residues. CDR1 is MNHEY, CDR2 SMNVEV, per germline (reference sequence). This CDR3 is CASSFQGSSYEQYF.